The rows below give T cell receptor beta chains drawn from one sample of a study of CD8 T cells in Susac syndrome. TCRdb redid the calling of the immunoSEQ multiplex PCR reads with MiXCR, one entry per CDR3 protein. Of 150,000 to 200,000 distinct CDR3 sequences in the sample, around 95% are singletons; the top ten hold around 0.14%. Source material: CD4+ T cells from PBMCs. These receptors came from a human donor in good health. CDR3s include the opening cysteine and the closing phenylalanine or tryptophan. Each record gives: D gene, clone size, V gene, J gene, CDR3 DNA, CDR3 protein. D genes are given only for firm matches. A clone size is listed for some rows: how often the clone was seen (once, few, many), or a class if it is expanded.

-	-	TRBV20-1	TRBJ1-6	TGCAGTGCTAGAGACAGGGGAAGTCGTAATTCACCCCTCCACTTT	CSARDRGSRNSPLHF
TRBD1	-	TRBV15	TRBJ2-7	TGTGCCACCAGCAGAGACCTTCCGGGACAGGGGGGGTTGGAGCAGTACTTC	CATSRDLPGQGGLEQYF
-	-	TRBV5-6	TRBJ1-2	TGTGCCAGCAGCTTGGTCGGGTTAGACTATGGCTACACCTTC	CASSLVGLDYGYTF
-	-	TRBV20-1	TRBJ1-1	TGCAGTGCTAGAGGCCAGAACACTGAAGCTTTCTTT	CSARGQNTEAFF
-	-	TRBV3-1	TRBJ2-1	TGTGCCAGCAGCCAAAATAGAAACAATGAGCAGTTCTTC	CASSQNRNNEQFF
TRBD1	once	TRBV4-3	TRBJ2-7	TGCGCCAGCAGCCATAACAGGGGGATATCCTACGAGCAGTACTTC	CASSHNRGISYEQYF
-	-	TRBV3-1	TRBJ2-7	TGTGCCAGCAGCCAAGCTCAGGGACCGACCTACTTC	CASSQAQGPTYF
-	few	TRBV20-1	TRBJ2-1	TGCAGTGCTAGTCGGGACCGATACAATGAGCAGTTCTTC	CSASRDRYNEQFF
-	-	TRBV30	TRBJ2-2	TGTGCCTGGACTCCCTTGACCGGGGAGCTGTTTTTT	CAWTPLTGELFF
-	-	TRBV27	TRBJ2-7	TGTGCCAGCAAGGAGGAACCCCAATCCTACGAGCAGTACTTC	CASKEEPQSYEQYF
-	-	TRBV12-3/TRBV12-4	TRBJ1-1	TGTGCCTCCTTAGGCCTGGACAGTGAAGCTTTCTTT	CASLGLDSEAFF
-	-	TRBV25-1	TRBJ2-1	TGTGCCAGCAGTGAATTCCAGGGGTTGGAGCAGTTCTTC	CASSEFQGLEQFF
-	-	TRBV10-3	TRBJ2-7	TGTGCCATCAGCCAAACAGCGGGCTACGAGCAGTACTTC	CAISQTAGYEQYF
TRBD1	-	TRBV29-1	TRBJ2-1	TGCAGCGTCCCCACCCCCCCAAGTGGGACAGCGAGCTCCTACAATGAGCAGTTCTTC	CSVPTPPSGTASSYNEQFF
-	-	TRBV29-1	TRBJ2-3	TGCAGCAACAACGAAGGGGGGGATACGCAGTATTTT	CSNNEGGDTQYF
TRBD1	-	TRBV29-1	TRBJ1-4	TGCAGCGTTGAAGACGGGACAGAGGAAAAACTGTTTTTT	CSVEDGTEEKLFF
TRBD1	-	TRBV5-1	TRBJ2-2	TGCGCCAGCAGCTCCCCCGGGACAGCGAACACCGGGGAGCTGTTTTTT	CASSSPGTANTGELFF
-	-	TRBV18	TRBJ2-2	TGTGCCACCGCCCGCGGCGACGGGGAGCTGTTTTTT	CATARGDGELFF
TRBD2	-	TRBV30	TRBJ2-3	TGTGCCTGGAGTGTTAGCGGGGGGGCCAAAGATACGCAGTATTTT	CAWSVSGGAKDTQYF
-	-	TRBV5-1	TRBJ2-7	TGCGCCAGCAGCTTTTCGCGAGACGCGTCCTACGAGCAGTACTTC	CASSFSRDASYEQYF
TRBD2	-	TRBV2	TRBJ2-5	TGTGCCAGCGAGCGGGGCGTCCAAGAGACCCAGTACTTC	CASERGVQETQYF
-	-	TRBV29-1	TRBJ1-2	TGCAGCGTCCAACGGGACCTAAAAGCCCATGGCTACACCTTC	CSVQRDLKAHGYTF
-	-	TRBV5-6	TRBJ2-7	TGTGCCAGCAGCCGAGGGAGCGAGCAGTACTTC	CASSRGSEQYF
-	-	TRBV2	TRBJ2-6	TGTGCCAGCAGCCAGGGACTCATTGGGGCCAACGTCCTGACTTTC	CASSQGLIGANVLTF
TRBD1	-	TRBV20-1	TRBJ1-1	TGCAGTGCTGACGACAGGGCGAACACTGAAGCTTTCTTT	CSADDRANTEAFF
TRBD1	-	TRBV10-3	TRBJ2-3	TGTGCCATCACCATGACAGGGACCGATACGCAGTATTTT	CAITMTGTDTQYF
-	-	TRBV3-1	TRBJ2-1	TGTGCCAGCAGCCAAGGCACAGGCCTCTCCTACAATGAGCAGTTCTTC	CASSQGTGLSYNEQFF
TRBD2	once	TRBV24-1	TRBJ2-1	TGTGCCACCAGTTTCGAGCGGGGGAGCTCCTACAATGAGCAGTTCTTC	CATSFERGSSYNEQFF
TRBD2	-	TRBV20-1	TRBJ2-2	TGCAGTGCAGGGGAGGGGAGAACCGGGGAGCTGTTTTTT	CSAGEGRTGELFF
-	-	TRBV20-1	TRBJ2-5	TGCAGTGCTAGAGATGCGAATGGGGAGACCCAGTACTTC	CSARDANGETQYF
TRBD1	-	TRBV29-1	TRBJ1-2	TGCAGCGTTGCAGGGGGTAACGGCTACACCTTC	CSVAGGNGYTF
-	-	TRBV3-1	TRBJ1-1	TGTGCCAGCAGCCAAGCCTTAGTCGAAGTCGAAGCTTTCTTT	CASSQALVEVEAFF
TRBD2	-	TRBV20-1	TRBJ2-1	TGCAGTGCTAGACCCTACGGCGGGGGGGGTGACAATGAGCAGTTCTTC	CSARPYGGGGDNEQFF
-	-	TRBV20-1	TRBJ1-1	TGCAGTGCTAGAGACCCCCAGGGGACTGAAGCTTTCTTT	CSARDPQGTEAFF
-	-	TRBV20-1	TRBJ2-1	TGCAGTGCTGGGGGGAGCTCCTACAATGAGCAGTTCTTC	CSAGGSSYNEQFF
-	-	TRBV12-3/TRBV12-4	TRBJ2-7	TGTGCCAGCAGTTACCGGACATCTTATAAGTACTTC	CASSYRTSYKYF
-	-	TRBV28	TRBJ2-5	TGTGCCAGCAGTTTATGGAGCAGTCTTAAAGAGACCCAGTACTTC	CASSLWSSLKETQYF
-	-	TRBV5-4	TRBJ2-4	TGTGCCAGCAGCTTGAGGGGCGAGGACATTCAGTACTTC	CASSLRGEDIQYF
TRBD2	-	TRBV9	TRBJ2-3	TGTGCCAGCAGCGTCCGGGACTACTCAGATACGCAGTATTTT	CASSVRDYSDTQYF
TRBD2	-	TRBV2	TRBJ2-3	TGTGCCAGCAGTGGGACTAGCGCGGACACAGATACGCAGTATTTT	CASSGTSADTDTQYF
TRBD1	-	TRBV2	TRBJ2-3	TGTGCCAGCAGTGTGCGGACAGGGGGCCCCGATACGCAGTATTTT	CASSVRTGGPDTQYF
-	-	TRBV5-1	TRBJ2-7	TGCGCCAGCAGCTTGGCCTCGGCTACAAATTCCTACGAGCAGTACTTC	CASSLASATNSYEQYF
-	-	TRBV9	TRBJ2-5	TGTGCCAGCAGCGTAGAGACAGTACAAGAGACCCAGTACTTC	CASSVETVQETQYF
TRBD1	-	TRBV25-1	TRBJ2-3	TGTGCCAGCCGCCCGGACAGGTCTAGCACAGATACGCAGTATTTT	CASRPDRSSTDTQYF
-	few	TRBV18	TRBJ2-5	TGTGCCAGCTCCGGGTACCAAGAGACCCAGTACTTC	CASSGYQETQYF
-	-	TRBV7-2	TRBJ2-2	TGTGCCAGCAGCCGAGGGGGGGTGTACACCGGGGAGCTGTTTTTT	CASSRGGVYTGELFF
-	-	TRBV7-2	TRBJ1-2	TGTGCCAGCAGCTTAGAACAGGGCATCAGTGGCTACACCTTC	CASSLEQGISGYTF
-	-	TRBV5-6	TRBJ2-1	TGTGCCAGCAGCTTGGAAGGAAGCAGGGGACCCTACAATGAGCAGTTCTTC	CASSLEGSRGPYNEQFF
TRBD1	once	TRBV5-1	TRBJ2-3	TGCGCCAGCAGCTTGAGGCAGGGGGCAGATACGCAGTATTTT	CASSLRQGADTQYF
-	-	TRBV6-2/TRBV6-3	TRBJ1-2	TGTGCCAGCAGCCATCTGAGGGGAGAGGAAGGCTACACCTTC	CASSHLRGEEGYTF
-	-	TRBV29-1	TRBJ1-2	TGCAGCGTTGGTGGTATGGAGAACTATGGCTACACCTTC	CSVGGMENYGYTF
TRBD2	-	TRBV15	TRBJ2-3	TGTGCCACCAGTTCGGGGGGGGGCCGAGATACGCAGTATTTT	CATSSGGGRDTQYF
TRBD1	-	TRBV6-1	TRBJ2-5	TGTGCCAGCAGTGAAGGGGACAGGAGGGAGACCCAGTACTTC	CASSEGDRRETQYF
-	-	TRBV3-1	TRBJ2-2	TGTGCCAGCAGCCAAGATTCGAGCGGTGCTGGGGAGCTGTTTTTT	CASSQDSSGAGELFF
-	-	TRBV29-1	TRBJ1-2	TGCAGCGCCGCCGAGGGGGGGGCTCTCCCTGGCTACACCTTC	CSAAEGGALPGYTF